These T cell receptor beta chains were read from a single sample in a study of blood T cells in healthy people across ages. One entry per CDR3 protein, called by TCRdb with MiXCR from the 5' RACE reads. Of 1.8 million or so distinct CDR3 sequences in the sample, about two fifths were seen once. Sequencing was carried out using blood. The receptors originated from a human donor in good health. Each CDR3 is given with its conserved first and last residue. The order of the fields is CDR3 DNA, CDR3 protein, V gene, D gene, clone size, J gene. A D gene is named only where the DNA matches it firmly. Not every row has a clone size; where given, it reads once, few, many or a size class.

DNA: TGTGCCAGCAGTCTAACATCCACCGAACTGACTAGCGGGGTTTACAATGAGCAGTTCTTC; CDR3: CASSLTSTELTSGVYNEQFF; V: TRBV28; D: TRBD2; size: many; J: TRBJ2-1
DNA: TGTGCCATCGCCGGGGTTCAGAACACTGAAGCTTTCTTT; CDR3: CAIAGVQNTEAFF; V: TRBV10-3; D: .; size: .; J: TRBJ1-1
DNA: TGTGCCAGCAGTGAGACGGTTTACTACAATGAGCAGTTCTTC; CDR3: CASSETVYYNEQFF; V: TRBV28; D: .; size: .; J: TRBJ2-1
DNA: TGTGCCACCAGCAGAGTATCAGGGGATGGCTACACCTTC; CDR3: CATSRVSGDGYTF; V: TRBV15; D: .; size: .; J: TRBJ1-2
DNA: TGTGCCAGCAGCCGCCCTGGGGGAGCGGGGGCCACGCAGCAGTTCTTC; CDR3: CASSRPGGAGATQQFF; V: TRBV7-2; D: TRBD2; size: .; J: TRBJ2-1
DNA: TGTGCCACCAGCAGAGATACGGGGTTATACGAGCAGTACTTC; CDR3: CATSRDTGLYEQYF; V: TRBV15; D: .; size: .; J: TRBJ2-7
DNA: TGTGCCAGCAGTTTACTAGCGGGGAACCACGAGCAGTACTTC; CDR3: CASSLLAGNHEQYF; V: TRBV12-3/TRBV12-4; D: TRBD2; size: many; J: TRBJ2-7
DNA: TGTGCCTGGAGTCTAGGGAGTTTATCCAGCTACACCTTC; CDR3: CAWSLGSLSSYTF; V: TRBV30; D: .; size: .; J: TRBJ1-2
DNA: TGTGCCAGCAGTTACTCGTGGTCTGAGGCCAACGTCCTGACTTTC; CDR3: CASSYSWSEANVLTF; V: TRBV6-6; D: .; size: .; J: TRBJ2-6
DNA: TGTGCCAGCAGTATCTCTGGGCGGGCCCAAGAGACCCAGTACTTC; CDR3: CASSISGRAQETQYF; V: TRBV6-6; D: .; size: .; J: TRBJ2-5
DNA: TGTGCCAGCACCCCTCAGGGCTCCTATAATTCACCCCTCCACTTT; CDR3: CASTPQGSYNSPLHF; V: TRBV7-8; D: .; size: .; J: TRBJ1-6
DNA: TGTGCCAGCAACGAGGGGGGTTACAATGAGCAGTTCTTC; CDR3: CASNEGGYNEQFF; V: TRBV6-6; D: .; size: .; J: TRBJ2-1
DNA: TGTGCCAGCAGTTACGGGAAGATAGGCTACGGTGAGCAGTTCTTC; CDR3: CASSYGKIGYGEQFF; V: TRBV6-5; D: .; size: .; J: TRBJ2-1
DNA: TGTGCCAGCAGCCCCGGGGAAAAACGGTTTTTT; CDR3: CASSPGEKRFF; V: TRBV12-3/TRBV12-4; D: .; size: .; J: TRBJ1-4
DNA: TGCGCCAGCAGCAGGGGCGGGGATCAGCCCCAGCATTTT; CDR3: CASSRGGDQPQHF; V: TRBV5-1; D: .; size: many; J: TRBJ1-5
DNA: TGTGCTAGTGGTTTAACTCTTGGAATCGGGAATGAGCAGTTCTTC; CDR3: CASGLTLGIGNEQFF; V: TRBV12-5; D: .; size: few; J: TRBJ2-1
DNA: TGCAGTGCTAGACCCCCGCTCGGGGGGCTCTACGAGCAGTACTTC; CDR3: CSARPPLGGLYEQYF; V: TRBV20-1; D: .; size: .; J: TRBJ2-7
DNA: TGTGCCACCAGCAGAGAGAGTACGGACAGCTACAATGAGCAGTTCTTC; CDR3: CATSRESTDSYNEQFF; V: TRBV15; D: .; size: .; J: TRBJ2-1
DNA: TGCAGTGCTCCCCGACCCGGAGTGAACACTGAAGCTTTCTTT; CDR3: CSAPRPGVNTEAFF; V: TRBV20-1; D: .; size: .; J: TRBJ1-1
DNA: TGTGCCATCAGTGAGTCTAGGACAGGGGGCAATCAGCCCCAGCATTTT; CDR3: CAISESRTGGNQPQHF; V: TRBV10-3; D: TRBD1; size: .; J: TRBJ1-5
DNA: TGCGCCAGCAGCCCTACGGACACCCAAATCACCTACGAGCAGTACTTC; CDR3: CASSPTDTQITYEQYF; V: TRBV4-1; D: .; size: few; J: TRBJ2-7
DNA: TGTGCCAGCAGCTTGGCGGCGGCTGCGAACTACGAGCAGTACTTC; CDR3: CASSLAAAANYEQYF; V: TRBV5-5; D: .; size: .; J: TRBJ2-7
DNA: TGTGCCAGCGGGAGCCCGGGACAGGGTTTCAAGCAGTACTTC; CDR3: CASGSPGQGFKQYF; V: TRBV27; D: TRBD1; size: .; J: TRBJ2-5
DNA: TGTGCCAGCAGCTTAAGCGACCGCTCCTACGAGCAGTACTTC; CDR3: CASSLSDRSYEQYF; V: TRBV7-9; D: .; size: .; J: TRBJ2-7
DNA: TGTGCCAGCAGCCCCTCAGCGGCCCAGTACTTC; CDR3: CASSPSAAQYF; V: TRBV7-2; D: .; size: once; J: TRBJ2-7
DNA: TGTGCCAGCAGCCAAGATATGGCGCTAGCGAGGGGGCGAGATACGCAGTATTTT; CDR3: CASSQDMALARGRDTQYF; V: TRBV4-2; D: .; size: .; J: TRBJ2-3
DNA: TGTGCCAGCAGTTCCTTCCAAATCCTGACTAGCGGGGGGAGCACAGATACGCAGTATTTT; CDR3: CASSSFQILTSGGSTDTQYF; V: TRBV6-5; D: TRBD2; size: .; J: TRBJ2-3
DNA: TGTGCCAGCAGTGCTCTCCCCGGACAGGTTGGTCAGCCCCAGCATTTT; CDR3: CASSALPGQVGQPQHF; V: TRBV6-1; D: TRBD1; size: .; J: TRBJ1-5
DNA: TGTGCCAGCAGCTTATGGCAGGGCTTTGATCAGCCCCAGCATTTT; CDR3: CASSLWQGFDQPQHF; V: TRBV7-9; D: .; size: few; J: TRBJ1-5
DNA: TGTGCCAGCACTTTACAGGGGGCGGGAGAGACCCAGTACTTC; CDR3: CASTLQGAGETQYF; V: TRBV11-1; D: TRBD1; size: few; J: TRBJ2-5
DNA: TGCAGTGCTAGAGAAGGACACCTGATGACTTTCTTT; CDR3: CSAREGHLMTFF; V: TRBV20-1; D: .; size: .; J: TRBJ1-1
DNA: TGTGCCAGCAGCTCGGACAGGGATTCACCCCTCCACTTT; CDR3: CASSSDRDSPLHF; V: TRBV7-9; D: TRBD1; size: few; J: TRBJ1-6
DNA: TGCAGCGTCCTTCCGGGACTAGCTACAGATACGCAGTATTTT; CDR3: CSVLPGLATDTQYF; V: TRBV29-1; D: TRBD2; size: .; J: TRBJ2-3
DNA: TGCAGCCGCGGGGCAACTCAGACTGAGCAGTACTTC; CDR3: CSRGATQTEQYF; V: TRBV20-1; D: .; size: .; J: TRBJ2-7
DNA: TGTGCCAGCAGCCCCGCGGGGGTTAACACAGATACGCAGTATTTT; CDR3: CASSPAGVNTDTQYF; V: TRBV5-5; D: TRBD2; size: few; J: TRBJ2-3
DNA: TGTGCCAGCAGCTTAGAGATCGAGGGCTTTACTGGGGCCAACGTCCTGACTTTC; CDR3: CASSLEIEGFTGANVLTF; V: TRBV7-6; D: .; size: .; J: TRBJ2-6
DNA: TGTGCCAGCAGCAATAGAGGGGGACAGCTACAAGAGACCCGGTACTTC; CDR3: CASSNRGGQLQETRYF; V: TRBV7-2; D: TRBD1; size: .; J: TRBJ2-5
DNA: TGCGCCAGCAGGGCCGGGACTAGCGGGGAGAAGGGCGAGTTCTTC; CDR3: CASRAGTSGEKGEFF; V: TRBV5-1; D: TRBD2; size: few; J: TRBJ2-1
DNA: TGCAGCGTTGAATGGGAGGACTCCAATGAGCAGTTCTTC; CDR3: CSVEWEDSNEQFF; V: TRBV29-1; D: .; size: once; J: TRBJ2-1
DNA: TGCGCCAGCAGCCACGGGACTAGCTCGAACACAGATACGCAGTATTTT; CDR3: CASSHGTSSNTDTQYF; V: TRBV5-1; D: TRBD2; size: .; J: TRBJ2-3
DNA: TGTGCCAGCAGAGTCAGGGGGTCTAGCACAGATACGCAGTATTTT; CDR3: CASRVRGSSTDTQYF; V: TRBV5-4; D: TRBD1; size: few; J: TRBJ2-3
DNA: TGCGCCAGCAGCTTGGAGGGAGGGACCACTGAAGCTTTCTTT; CDR3: CASSLEGGTTEAFF; V: TRBV5-1; D: .; size: .; J: TRBJ1-1
DNA: TGCGCCAGCAGCCAAGGAACTAGCGGGGTGTTTCATACGCAGTATTTT; CDR3: CASSQGTSGVFHTQYF; V: TRBV4-1; D: TRBD2; size: few; J: TRBJ2-3
DNA: TGTGCCAGCACTGTTAGCGGGGGGGCATATGAGCAGTTCTTC; CDR3: CASTVSGGAYEQFF; V: TRBV13; D: TRBD2; size: .; J: TRBJ2-1
DNA: TGTGCCAGCAGCTTCCCGGGACTAAGGGAAGGCTACACCTTC; CDR3: CASSFPGLREGYTF; V: TRBV5-4; D: .; size: many; J: TRBJ1-2
DNA: TGTGTCAGCAGTTCGGGAGCGGCTTTCACCTACGAGCAGTACTTC; CDR3: CVSSSGAAFTYEQYF; V: TRBV28; D: .; size: .; J: TRBJ2-7
DNA: TGCAGTGCTAGAGATAAGGTAGAGACCCAGTACTTC; CDR3: CSARDKVETQYF; V: TRBV20-1; D: .; size: .; J: TRBJ2-5
DNA: TGCAGCGTTGTCCGGACAGGGAACACTCCAGATACGCAGTATTTT; CDR3: CSVVRTGNTPDTQYF; V: TRBV29-1; D: TRBD1; size: few; J: TRBJ2-3
DNA: TGTGCCAGCAGTAATCAAAACAGGGGCACCACCGGGGAGCTGTTTTTT; CDR3: CASSNQNRGTTGELFF; V: TRBV6-6; D: TRBD1; size: few; J: TRBJ2-2
DNA: TGTGCCAGCAGTTTATACTACCACACAGATACGCAGTATTTT; CDR3: CASSLYYHTDTQYF; V: TRBV6-5; D: .; size: .; J: TRBJ2-3
DNA: TGTGCCAGCATTGGGGACAGCTCCTACAATGAGCAGTTCTTC; CDR3: CASIGDSSYNEQFF; V: TRBV28; D: TRBD1; size: .; J: TRBJ2-1
DNA: TGCGCCAGCAGCCAAGATTTGGGGAGCGGGGGGACCTCCTACGAGCAGTACTTC; CDR3: CASSQDLGSGGTSYEQYF; V: TRBV4-3; D: TRBD2; size: .; J: TRBJ2-7
DNA: TGTGCCGGCAGGTCCACTAGCGGGGGCTACAATGAGCAGTTCTTC; CDR3: CAGRSTSGGYNEQFF; V: TRBV7-9; D: TRBD2; size: .; J: TRBJ2-1
DNA: TGCGCCAGCAGCTTGATGCCTCGGGGAAGCACAGATACGCAGTATTTT; CDR3: CASSLMPRGSTDTQYF; V: TRBV5-1; D: .; size: few; J: TRBJ2-3
DNA: TGCGCCAGCAGCTTGGCCAACGACTATGGCTACACCTTC; CDR3: CASSLANDYGYTF; V: TRBV5-1; D: .; size: few; J: TRBJ1-2